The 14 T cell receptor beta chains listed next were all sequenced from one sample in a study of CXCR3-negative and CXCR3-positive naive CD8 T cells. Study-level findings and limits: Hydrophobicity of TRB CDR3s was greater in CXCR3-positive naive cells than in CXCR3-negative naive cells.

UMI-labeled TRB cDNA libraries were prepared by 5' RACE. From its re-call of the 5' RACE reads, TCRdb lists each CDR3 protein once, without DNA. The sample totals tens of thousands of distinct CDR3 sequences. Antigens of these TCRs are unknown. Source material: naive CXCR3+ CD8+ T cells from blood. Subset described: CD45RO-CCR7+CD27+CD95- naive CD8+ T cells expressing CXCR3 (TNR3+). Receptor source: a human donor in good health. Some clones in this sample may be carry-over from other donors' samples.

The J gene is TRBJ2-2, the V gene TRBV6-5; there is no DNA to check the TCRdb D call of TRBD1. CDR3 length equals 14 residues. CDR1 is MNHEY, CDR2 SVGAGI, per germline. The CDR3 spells CASNSQGAVGELFF.

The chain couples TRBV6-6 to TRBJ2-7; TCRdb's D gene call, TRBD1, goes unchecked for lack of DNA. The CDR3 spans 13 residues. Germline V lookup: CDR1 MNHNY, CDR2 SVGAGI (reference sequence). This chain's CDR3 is CASSIRADLEQYF.

The CDR3 sequence: CASSRRGAGNYGYTF. The chain recombines TRBV27 with TRBJ1-2. Germline lookup yields CDR1 MNHEY and CDR2 SMNVEV (reference sequence). The CDR3 extends over 15 amino acids.

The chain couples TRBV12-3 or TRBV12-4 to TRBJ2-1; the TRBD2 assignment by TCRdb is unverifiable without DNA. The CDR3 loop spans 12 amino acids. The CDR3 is CARGGGYNEQFF.

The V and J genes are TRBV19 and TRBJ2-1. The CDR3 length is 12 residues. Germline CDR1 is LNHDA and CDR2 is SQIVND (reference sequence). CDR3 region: CASSMSYNEQFF.

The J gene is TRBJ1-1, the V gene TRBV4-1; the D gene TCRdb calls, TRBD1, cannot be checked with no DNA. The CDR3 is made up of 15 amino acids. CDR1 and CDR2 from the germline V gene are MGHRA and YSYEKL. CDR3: CASSQEGHPTDEAFF.

The CDR3 sequence: CASSLASGPANEQYF. The J gene is TRBJ2-7, the V gene TRBV7-2; the TRBD2 assignment by TCRdb is unverifiable without DNA. CDR3 length: 15 residues. CDR1 and CDR2 from the germline V gene are SGHTA and FQGNSA. The full variable domain, completed using reference TRBV7-2 and TRBJ2-7, is GAGVSQSPSNKVTEKGKDVELRCDPISGHTALYWYRQSLGQGLEFLIYFQGNSAPDKSGLPSDRFSAERTGGSVSTLTIQRTQQEDSAVYLCASSLASGPANEQYFGPGTRLTVT.

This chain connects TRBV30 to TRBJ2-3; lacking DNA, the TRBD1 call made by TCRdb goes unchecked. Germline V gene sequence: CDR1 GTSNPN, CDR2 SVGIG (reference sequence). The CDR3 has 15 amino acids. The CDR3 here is CAWTLTTGAGDTQYF. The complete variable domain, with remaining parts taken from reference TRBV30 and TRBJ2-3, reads SQTIHQWPATLVQPVGSPLSLECTVEGTSNPNLYWYRQAAGRGLQLLFYSVGIGQISSEVPQNLSASRPQDRQFILSSKKLLLSDSGFYLCAWTLTTGAGDTQYFGPGTRLTVL.

The CDR3 reads CASSSTSGGAMIGQETQYF. The rearrangement joins TRBV5-6 to TRBJ2-5; as DNA is missing, the TRBD2 call by TCRdb cannot be tested. The CDR3 sequence is 19 residues long. CDR1 SGHDT and CDR2 YYEEEE come from the germline V gene.

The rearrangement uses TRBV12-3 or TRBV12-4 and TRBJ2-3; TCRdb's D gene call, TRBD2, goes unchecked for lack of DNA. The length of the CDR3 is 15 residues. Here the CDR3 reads CASSLTSGPMDTQYF.

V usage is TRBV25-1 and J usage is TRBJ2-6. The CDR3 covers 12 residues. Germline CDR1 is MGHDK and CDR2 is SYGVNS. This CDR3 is CATNSGANVLTF.

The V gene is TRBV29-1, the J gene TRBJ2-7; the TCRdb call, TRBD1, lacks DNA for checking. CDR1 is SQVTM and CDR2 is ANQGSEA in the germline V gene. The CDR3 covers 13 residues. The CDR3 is CSVGQGSSYEQYF.

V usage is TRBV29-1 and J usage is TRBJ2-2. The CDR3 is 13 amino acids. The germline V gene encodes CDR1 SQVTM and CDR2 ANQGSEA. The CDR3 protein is CSVSEWDTGELFF.

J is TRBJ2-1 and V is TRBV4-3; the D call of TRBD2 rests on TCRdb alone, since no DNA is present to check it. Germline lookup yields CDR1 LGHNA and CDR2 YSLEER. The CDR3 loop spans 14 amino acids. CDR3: CASSQDSGSGEQFF.